These 24 T cell receptor beta chains came from one sample sequenced in a study of cytomegalovirus exposure and HLA in healthy donors. PCR primers comprised 60 Vbeta and 13 Jbeta primers. The data were produced by immunoSEQ multiplex PCR, yet TCRdb's version contains in-frame clones alone and is incomplete. Of some 44,000 clones in the sample, roughly nine tenths were seen once. The source material was PBMCs. These receptors were taken from a woman aged 40-49 years in good health and CMV-seropositive.

The CDR3 here is CASSELRGNQPQHF. CDR3 sequence (DNA): TGTGCCAGCTCTGAGCTGAGGGGCAATCAGCCCCAGCATTTT. J is TRBJ1-5 and V is TRBV6-1; no definite D call. CDR1 MNHNS and CDR2 SASEGT come from the germline V gene. With 8 bases removed from V and 2 bases from J, the gap between germline ends came to 13 bases. The CDR3 length is 14 residues.

V and J are TRBV28 and TRBJ1-6; D unresolved. This CDR3 spans 12 amino acids. The V gene's germline CDR1 is MDHEN and CDR2 SYDVKM. Trimming removed 5 bases at V and 9 bases at J, with 8 bases between. The CDR3 loop is CASSVPGSPLHF. The CDR3 DNA reads as TGTGCCAGCAGTGTTCCGGGTTCACCCCTCCACTTT.

The chain has TRBV27 and TRBJ2-3, with 7 bases matching TRBD2. CDR1 is MNHEY, CDR2 SMNVEV, per germline (reference sequence). Trimming removed 1 base from V and 2 bases from J; junction bases left unmatched: 3. This CDR3 has 15 amino acids. In nucleotides, the CDR3 is TGTGCCAGCAGTTTATGGGGACTAAACACAGATACGCAGTATTTT. Its protein is CASSLWGLNTDTQYF.

The rearrangement joins TRBV7-3 to TRBJ2-5, with 8 bases that match TRBD2. The V gene end was trimmed by 1 base and the J gene end by 5 bases; junction bases not matched to a gene: 9. The CDR3 spans 16 residues. Germline CDR1 reads SGHTA; CDR2 reads FQGTGA. CDR3 amino acids: CASSLRAGGGMETQYF. CDR3 in DNA: TGTGCCAGCAGCTTAAGGGCGGGAGGAGGGATGGAGACCCAGTACTTC.

For the CDR3, the DNA is TGTGCCAGCAGCGCGACAGAACTTGGCGGGGAGCTGTTTTTT. Protein: CASSATELGGELFF. This chain links TRBV7-9 with TRBJ2-2, with a tentative D call TRBD1 (5 bases). The germline CDR1 and CDR2 sequences are SEHNR and FQNEAQ (reference sequence). The ends were cut back, 5 bases at V and 7 bases at J, with 14 bases in the middle. The CDR3 length is 14 residues.

V is TRBV5-1 and J is TRBJ1-2; 7 bases align to TRBD1. J gave up 6 bases and V 4 bases, and 6 bases lay outside the gene matches. The CDR3 totals 13 residues. Germline V gene sequence: CDR1 SGHRS, CDR2 YFSETQ. The CDR3 DNA follows: TGCGCCAGCAGCCTCCGGGACAGTCATGGCTACACCTTC. This gives the protein CASSLRDSHGYTF. Drawing the rest from reference TRBV5-1 and TRBJ1-2, the complete variable domain is KAGVTQTPRYLIKTRGQQVTLSCSPISGHRSVSWYQQTPGQGLQFLFEYFSETQRNKGNFPGRFSGRQFSNSRSEMNVSTLELGDSALYLCASSLRDSHGYTFGSGTRLTVV.

The chain combines TRBV18 with TRBJ1-5; D call uncertain. The CDR3 runs 13 residues. Trimming took off 5 bases at V and 3 bases at J, with 8 bases between the two ends. CDR1 and CDR2 (germline): KGHSH, LQKENI. CDR3 region: CASSSGINQPQHF. DNA for the CDR3: TGTGCCAGCTCATCGGGGATCAATCAGCCCCAGCATTTT.

The V and J genes are TRBV6-4 and TRBJ1-1; possible D gene TRBD1, 6 bases. With 6 bases removed from V and 5 bases from J, the gap between germline ends came to 13 bases. The CDR3 contains 13 residues. Germline values: CDR1 MRHNA, CDR2 SNTAGT. The chain's CDR3 is CASRGVTGTEAFF. In DNA, the CDR3 is TGTGCCAGCAGGGGGGTTACAGGGACTGAAGCTTTCTTT.

The CDR3 nucleotides are TGTGCCAGCAGCCAAGGCGACGGTAGCACCTACAATGAGCAGTTCTTC. It translates to CASSQGDGSTYNEQFF. This chain links TRBV4-2 with TRBJ2-1, with no clear D. The germline V gene encodes CDR1 LGHNA and CDR2 YNFKEQ. The V gene lost 1 base and the J gene lost 2 bases, with 12 bases spanning the gap. This CDR3 spans 16 amino acids.

CDR3 protein: CAWSVGGAQGQPQHF. The CDR3 nucleotides read TGTGCCTGGAGTGTAGGAGGGGCGCAAGGCCAGCCCCAGCATTTT. This chain joins TRBV30 and TRBJ1-5; possible D gene TRBD1, 5 bases. Germline V gene data show CDR1 as GTSNPN and CDR2 as SVGIG (reference sequence). CDR3 length: 15 residues. Trimming took off 0 bases at V and 7 bases at J, with 16 bases between the two ends.

The J gene is TRBJ2-7, the V gene TRBV7-9; 9 nucleotides align to TRBD2. The germline gives CDR1 SEHNR, CDR2 FQNEAQ (reference sequence). CDR3 length: 17 amino acids. V was clipped by 6 bases and J by 3 bases; unmatched bases: 15. This CDR3 is CASRARDNSGGFYEQYF. For the CDR3, the DNA is TGTGCCAGCAGAGCCAGGGACAATAGCGGGGGTTTCTACGAGCAGTACTTC.

This chain links TRBV7-3 with TRBJ1-1; D remains unclear. Germline-derived CDR1 and CDR2 are SGHTA and FQGTGA. CDR3 length equals 14 residues. Deletions cut 2 bases from V and 5 bases from J, with 12 bases between. The CDR3 DNA reads TGTGCCAGCAGCTTAGGCAGTTATTCGACTGAAGCTTTCTTT. As protein: CASSLGSYSTEAFF.

V and J are TRBV27 and TRBJ1-4; possibly TRBD1 for D (5 bases). V dropped 5 bases and J dropped 4 bases, with 14 bases sitting between them. Germline CDR1 is MNHEY and CDR2 is SMNVEV (reference sequence). There are 15 residues in the CDR3. This CDR3 reads CASSPGQGLNEKLFF. CDR3 nucleotide sequence: TGTGCCAGCAGTCCGGGCCAGGGACTTAATGAAAAACTGTTTTTT.

V is TRBV11-2 and J is TRBJ2-1; no clear D. The CDR3 covers 11 residues. Germline CDR1 is SGHAT and CDR2 is FQNNGV. Trimming pared 8 bases from V and 10 bases from J, leaving 12 bases between. Here the CDR3 reads CASGLVGEQFF. In DNA form, the CDR3 reads TGTGCCAGCGGTTTAGTCGGGGAGCAGTTCTTC.

The chain has TRBV14 and TRBJ2-7; TRBD1 matches 8 bases. V lost 4 bases, J lost 0 bases, and 11 bases stayed unmatched. Germline assignment: CDR1 SGHDN and CDR2 FVKESK. CDR3 length: 17 amino acids. CDR3 nucleotides: TGTGCCAGCAGCCGAAAGCAGGGGGCCCCTCGCTCCTACGAGCAGTACTTC. It codes for CASSRKQGAPRSYEQYF.

V and J are TRBV6-5 and TRBJ2-7, with D unresolved. Between the trimmed V and J ends, which lost 6 bases and 1 base, there was a span of 10 bases. Per the germline V gene, CDR1 is MNHEY and CDR2 is SVGAGI. The CDR3 is made up of 13 amino acids. CDR3 nucleotide sequence: TGTGCCAGCAGACTTGGCGGTTCCTACGAGCAGTACTTC. Translated: CASRLGGSYEQYF.

The chain couples TRBV9 to TRBJ1-5, with no clear D. Germline V gives CDR1 SGDLS, CDR2 YYNGEE. Trimming cost V 3 bases and J 1 base, with 11 bases left between them. The CDR3 is made up of 15 amino acids. CDR3 DNA: TGTGCCAGCAGCGGCGGAGGTGGGAGCAATCAGCCCCAGCATTTT. Translated: CASSGGGGSNQPQHF.

The chain is built from TRBV19 and TRBJ1-4; D is unclear. The CDR3 spans 15 residues. V was cut by 4 bases and J by 0 bases, with 9 bases left in between. The germline V gene has CDR1 LNHDA and CDR2 SQIVND (reference sequence). The CDR3 sequence is CASSSMSSTNEKLFF. The CDR3 DNA is TGTGCCAGTAGTAGCATGAGCTCAACTAATGAAAAACTGTTTTTT. Looking up the rest from reference TRBV19 and TRBJ1-4 gives the full variable domain: DGGITQSPKYLFRKEGQNVTLSCEQNLNHDAMYWYRQDPGQGLRLIYYSQIVNDFQKGDIAEGYSVSREKKESFPLTVTSAQKNPTAFYLCASSSMSSTNEKLFFGSGTQLSVL.

This chain uses TRBV5-6 with TRBJ1-5; the match to TRBD1 covers 7 bases. Per the germline V gene, CDR1 is SGHDT and CDR2 is YYEEEE. The CDR3 sequence is 16 residues long. J was trimmed by 7 bases and V by 1 base; bases with no gene match: 11. The CDR3 loop reads CASSLRGGTRGQPQHF. The DNA for the CDR3 is TGTGCCAGCAGCTTGAGAGGGGGCACGAGAGGACAGCCCCAGCATTTT. Filled out from reference TRBV5-6 and TRBJ1-5, the complete variable domain reads DAGVTQSPTHLIKTRGQQVTLRCSPKSGHDTVSWYQQALGQGPQFIFQYYEEEERQRGNFPDRFSGHQFPNYSSELNVNALLLGDSALYLCASSLRGGTRGQPQHFGDGTRLSIL.

The DNA for the CDR3 is TGTGCCAGTAGTCTAGGACAGTACAATCAGCCCCAGCATTTT. Its protein product is CASSLGQYNQPQHF. The J gene is TRBJ1-5, the V gene TRBV19; D is perhaps TRBD1 (6 bases). V lost 5 bases to trimming and J lost 3 bases, with 11 bases between them. The CDR3 is 14 residues long. The germline gives CDR1 LNHDA, CDR2 SQIVND (reference sequence).

The J gene is TRBJ2-1, the V gene TRBV12-1; the D call of TRBD1 is as the table states it, not checked on the DNA. TRBV12-1 is marked as a pseudogene. This CDR3 has 12 amino acids. CDR3 loop: CASSPNCNEQFF. CDR3 nucleotide sequence: TGTGCCAGCAGCCCCAATTGCAATGAGCAGTTCTTC.

This chain uses TRBV2 with TRBJ1-5; 9 bases map to TRBD1. The trim removed 8 bases at V and 2 bases at J, leaving 7 bases unmatched. The CDR3 has 15 amino acids. In germline, CDR1 is SNHLY, CDR2 FYNNEI. As DNA, the CDR3 is TGTGCCAGCGCTACAGGGGGCGTTGGCAATCAGCCCCAGCATTTT. As protein: CASATGGVGNQPQHF.

The chain is built from TRBV6-5 and TRBJ2-7, with a possible D match to TRBD2 (6 bases). The CDR3 contains 15 residues. Germline loops: CDR1 MNHEY, CDR2 SVGAGI. The V gene lost 0 bases and the J gene lost 5 bases, with 14 bases spanning the gap. CDR3 nucleotide sequence: TGTGCCAGCAGTTACTCTGAGACTAGTTCAAACGAGCAGTACTTC. Protein sequence: CASSYSETSSNEQYF.

The CDR3 DNA is TGTGCCAGCAGCTTGATGCAGGCCTACGAGCAGTACTTC. Translation gives CASSLMQAYEQYF. The J gene is TRBJ2-7, the V gene TRBV5-6; D is unresolved. CDR1 is SGHDT and CDR2 is YYEEEE in the germline V gene. This CDR3 region has 13 residues. V lost 1 base and J lost 2, with 7 bases in between.